This T cell receptor (beta chain) was identified in a study of T cell clones after liver transplantation. V lost 1 base and J lost 7; bases outside the gene matches: 7. The CDR3 is 15 amino acids. The germline CDR1 and CDR2 sequences are SGHTA and FQGNSA. TCRdb's copy holds only in-frame clones and misses some; the assay was immunoSEQ multiplex PCR. The data hold about 45,000 clones, with roughly 86% observed a single time. The sequences come from CD4+ T cells from blood, collected 24 months after liver transplant. V and J are TRBV7-2 and TRBJ2-7, with 10 bases aligning to TRBD2. The receptor was derived from a human patient who received a liver transplant. Some T cells could come from the graft donor. CDR3 coding DNA: TGTGCCAGCAGCTTAGGGTCTAGCGGGAGTTTAGAGCAGTACTTC. This encodes CASSLGSSGSLEQYF. The entire variable domain, with the rest obtained from reference TRBV7-2 and TRBJ2-7, is as follows: GAGVSQSPSNKVTEKGKDVELRCDPISGHTALYWYRQSLGQGLEFLIYFQGNSAPDKSGLPSDRFSAERTGGSVSTLTIQRTQQEDSAVYLCASSLGSSGSLEQYFGPGTRLTVT.